This T cell receptor beta chain originates from a study of spatial heterogeneity in lung cancer. Each CDR3 protein is one row after TCRdb ran MiXCR on the 5' RACE reads. The table shows tens of thousands of distinct CDR3 sequences, with approximately 5% occurring only once. Per germline, CDR1 SNHLY and CDR2 FYNNEI. The CDR3 length is 14 residues. As to time point: sample taken at primary tumor resection. The input material, whole RNA from tumor, nontumor lung or frozen PBMC, was sequenced unsorted. The donor group consisted of some 70 patients who had untreated, early-stage non-small cell lung cancer. This clonotype appeared many times. At one end, the junction sequence differs from germline, possibly due to a read error.

This TCR derives from a male donor with early-stage non-small cell lung cancer. The chain couples TRBV2 to TRBJ1-1; D possibly corresponds to TRBD1 (6 bases). Sequencing used PBMCs, obtained at surgery. The CDR3 region is CASTKMGAEDLALF. The DNA for the CDR3 is TGTGCCAGCACCAAGATGGGGGCAGAGGATCTAGCTCTCTTT.